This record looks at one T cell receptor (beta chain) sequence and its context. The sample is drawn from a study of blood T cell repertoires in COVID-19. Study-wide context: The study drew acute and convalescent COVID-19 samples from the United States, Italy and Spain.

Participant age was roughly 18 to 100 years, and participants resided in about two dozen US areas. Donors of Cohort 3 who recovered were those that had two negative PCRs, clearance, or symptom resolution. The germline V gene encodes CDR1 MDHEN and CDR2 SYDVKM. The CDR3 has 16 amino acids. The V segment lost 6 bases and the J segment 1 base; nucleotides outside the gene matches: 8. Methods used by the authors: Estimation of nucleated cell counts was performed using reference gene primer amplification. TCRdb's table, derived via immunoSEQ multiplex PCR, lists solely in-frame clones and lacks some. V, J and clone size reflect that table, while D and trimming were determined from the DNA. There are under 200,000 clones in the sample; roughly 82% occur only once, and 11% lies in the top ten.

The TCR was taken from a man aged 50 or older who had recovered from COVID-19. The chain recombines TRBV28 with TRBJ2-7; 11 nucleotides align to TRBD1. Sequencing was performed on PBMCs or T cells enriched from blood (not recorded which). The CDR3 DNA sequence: TGTGCCAGCAGACTAGGGACAGGGGGGCCTTCCTACGAGCAGTACTTC. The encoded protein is CASRLGTGGPSYEQYF. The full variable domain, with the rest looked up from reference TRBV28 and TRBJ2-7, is DVKVTQSSRYLVKRTGEKVFLECVQDMDHENMFWYRQDPGLGLRLIYFSYDVKMKEKGDIPEGYSVSREKKERFSLILESASTNQTSMYLCASRLGTGGPSYEQYFGPGTRLTVT.